This is a list of T cell receptor beta chains from one sample in a study of TIL therapy for anti-PD-1-resistant metastatic lung cancer. This table comes from immunoSEQ multiplex PCR, and its TCRdb copy is limited to in-frame clones, with some not included. Altogether 6,200 or so clones are present, around 60% being singletons, with the ten largest covering more than 5.5%. The sequencing used tumor tissue, collected at baseline. The source of these receptors is a person aged 25 to 85 with non-small cell lung cancer. Both conserved end residues are part of each CDR3. D genes are given only for firm matches. A row's size may be missing; if present it is once, few, many or a size class.

j_call: TRBJ2-6
clone_size: few
d_call: NA
v_call: TRBV28
cdr3_nt: TGTGCCAGCAGATATTCGGGGTTATCTGGGGCCAACGTCCTGACTTTC
cdr3_aa: CASRYSGLSGANVLTF

j_call: TRBJ2-1
clone_size: NA
d_call: TRBD1
v_call: TRBV3-1/TRBV3-2
cdr3_nt: TGTGCCAGCAGCCAAGGTTGGACAGGGGGCTCGACTTACAATGAGCAGTTCTTC
cdr3_aa: CASSQGWTGGSTYNEQFF

j_call: TRBJ2-5
clone_size: NA
d_call: TRBD2
v_call: TRBV4-1
cdr3_nt: TGCGCCAGCAGCCAAGATCTCCCCGGACTAGCGGGGGAGACCCAGTACTTC
cdr3_aa: CASSQDLPGLAGETQYF

j_call: TRBJ1-4
clone_size: NA
d_call: NA
v_call: TRBV18
cdr3_nt: TGTGCCAGCTCACCATTTGACCCCCAGGGGCGAGGAAAACTGTTTTTT
cdr3_aa: CASSPFDPQGRGKLFF

j_call: TRBJ2-1
clone_size: NA
d_call: NA
v_call: TRBV11-3
cdr3_nt: TGTGCCAGCAGCCTCCGGGGCGGCAGGGTCAATGAGCAGTTCTTC
cdr3_aa: CASSLRGGRVNEQFF

j_call: TRBJ2-5
clone_size: NA
d_call: NA
v_call: TRBV28
cdr3_nt: TGTGCCAGCAGTTTATGGTTGACGGGACCCGAAGCCCAGACCCAGTACTTC
cdr3_aa: CASSLWLTGPEAQTQYF

j_call: TRBJ2-7
clone_size: NA
d_call: NA
v_call: TRBV3-1/TRBV3-2
cdr3_nt: TGTGCCAGCAGCCAAGATGGAGGGAGGGAGCAGTACTTC
cdr3_aa: CASSQDGGREQYF

j_call: TRBJ1-1
clone_size: NA
d_call: NA
v_call: TRBV5-1
cdr3_nt: TGCGCCAGCAGCTTGGAGAGGGACGCTGAAGCTTTCTTT
cdr3_aa: CASSLERDAEAFF

j_call: TRBJ1-1
clone_size: NA
d_call: NA
v_call: TRBV28
cdr3_nt: TGTGCCAGCAGTTTAGGATGGTCGAGGGGTTCTCGGGGAAATGAAGCTTTCTTT
cdr3_aa: CASSLGWSRGSRGNEAFF

j_call: TRBJ2-4
clone_size: NA
d_call: NA
v_call: TRBV18
cdr3_nt: TGTGCCAGCTCACGACCCCAGGGGTCCAAAAACATTCAGTACTTC
cdr3_aa: CASSRPQGSKNIQYF

j_call: TRBJ1-1
clone_size: NA
d_call: NA
v_call: TRBV19
cdr3_nt: TGTGCCAGTAGTTCCGAGAGACTGAACACTGAAGCTTTCTTT
cdr3_aa: CASSSERLNTEAFF

j_call: TRBJ2-3
clone_size: NA
d_call: TRBD1
v_call: TRBV11-2
cdr3_nt: TGTGCCAGCAGCTTGGGACAGGGTTCTGATACGCAGTATTTT
cdr3_aa: CASSLGQGSDTQYF

j_call: TRBJ1-1
clone_size: few
d_call: NA
v_call: TRBV10-1
cdr3_nt: TGCGCCAGCAGTGAGTCTTTCGGGATGAACACTGAAGCTTTCTTT
cdr3_aa: CASSESFGMNTEAFF

j_call: TRBJ1-4
clone_size: NA
d_call: TRBD1
v_call: TRBV11-2
cdr3_nt: TGTGCCAGCAGTACAGGGGGCTTAAAGGAAAAACTGTTTTTT
cdr3_aa: CASSTGGLKEKLFF

j_call: TRBJ2-7
clone_size: NA
d_call: NA
v_call: TRBV27
cdr3_nt: TGTGCCAGCAGTTTGAAGTGGGGGACAGGGACTAGCCTGGCGTACGAGCAGTACTTC
cdr3_aa: CASSLKWGTGTSLAYEQYF

j_call: TRBJ2-7
clone_size: large
d_call: NA
v_call: TRBV30
cdr3_nt: TGTGCCTGGAGTGTACCTTTGCGGAGCTCCCTCTCCTACGAGCAGTACTTC
cdr3_aa: CAWSVPLRSSLSYEQYF

j_call: TRBJ2-3
clone_size: few
d_call: NA
v_call: TRBV5-3
cdr3_nt: TGTGCCAGAAGCCCGTCTCTCAGAGCCACAGATACGCAGTATTTT
cdr3_aa: CARSPSLRATDTQYF

j_call: TRBJ2-1
clone_size: NA
d_call: NA
v_call: TRBV29-1
cdr3_nt: TGCAGCGTTGTAAAGTTGAGAGGGGGAACGTTCTTC
cdr3_aa: CSVVKLRGGTFF

j_call: TRBJ1-5
clone_size: NA
d_call: NA
v_call: TRBV19
cdr3_nt: TGTGCCAGTAGGGAGGGGCAGCATCAGCCCCAGCATTTT
cdr3_aa: CASREGQHQPQHF

j_call: TRBJ2-3
clone_size: NA
d_call: NA
v_call: TRBV5-1
cdr3_nt: TGCGCCAGCAGCTGGAGGTCCAGCGGGCTAAGTAGCACAGATACGCAGTATTTT
cdr3_aa: CASSWRSSGLSSTDTQYF

j_call: TRBJ1-2
clone_size: NA
d_call: NA
v_call: TRBV3-1/TRBV3-2
cdr3_nt: TGTGCCAGCAGCCAAGGCTCAACGTACGGGGTCTATGGCTACACCTTC
cdr3_aa: CASSQGSTYGVYGYTF

j_call: TRBJ1-5
clone_size: NA
d_call: TRBD1
v_call: TRBV20-1
cdr3_nt: TGCAGTGCTAGTGGGACAGCCAATCAGCCCCAGCATTTT
cdr3_aa: CSASGTANQPQHF

j_call: TRBJ2-3
clone_size: few
d_call: NA
v_call: TRBV5-1
cdr3_nt: TGCGCCAGCAGCTTGGACTCCGTGGAGGGAGATACGCAGTATTTT
cdr3_aa: CASSLDSVEGDTQYF

j_call: TRBJ2-3
clone_size: NA
d_call: TRBD2
v_call: TRBV5-1
cdr3_nt: TGCGCCAGCAGCTTGGCCCGACTAGCGGGGGGCCCAGATACGCAGTATTTT
cdr3_aa: CASSLARLAGGPDTQYF

j_call: TRBJ1-3
clone_size: few
d_call: NA
v_call: TRBV19
cdr3_nt: TGTGCCAGTAGTATAGGAGGGATCAGCTCTGGAAACACCATATATTTT
cdr3_aa: CASSIGGISSGNTIYF

j_call: TRBJ1-2
clone_size: NA
d_call: TRBD1
v_call: TRBV28
cdr3_nt: TGTGCCAGCAGGGGACAGGGAGATGGCTACACCTTC
cdr3_aa: CASRGQGDGYTF

j_call: TRBJ2-2
clone_size: few
d_call: NA
v_call: TRBV6-2/TRBV6-3
cdr3_nt: TGTGCCAGCAGTCAACAGGACACCGGGGAGCTGTTTTTT
cdr3_aa: CASSQQDTGELFF

j_call: TRBJ1-1
clone_size: few
d_call: NA
v_call: TRBV2
cdr3_nt: TGTGCCAGCAGTGCGAAGGGGAACACTGAAGCTTTCTTT
cdr3_aa: CASSAKGNTEAFF

j_call: TRBJ1-4
clone_size: NA
d_call: NA
v_call: TRBV15
cdr3_nt: TGTGCCACCAGCAGGGCGCTTGAAATGAAAAAACTGTTTTTT
cdr3_aa: CATSRALEMKKLFF

j_call: TRBJ2-3
clone_size: NA
d_call: TRBD2
v_call: TRBV2
cdr3_nt: TGTGCCAGCAGTGAAGAAGGTTGGAGCGGGGGGGCCCATTGGAAAGATACGCAGTATTTT
cdr3_aa: CASSEEGWSGGAHWKDTQYF

j_call: TRBJ2-1
clone_size: NA
d_call: TRBD1
v_call: TRBV14
cdr3_nt: TGTGCCAGCAGCCAGTCTCCAGGGGGCAAGCAGTTCTTC
cdr3_aa: CASSQSPGGKQFF

j_call: TRBJ1-1
clone_size: NA
d_call: TRBD1
v_call: TRBV4-3
cdr3_nt: TGCGCCAGCAGCCAAGATGCGAGACAGGGTGCTTTCTTT
cdr3_aa: CASSQDARQGAFF

j_call: TRBJ2-7
clone_size: NA
d_call: NA
v_call: TRBV11-3
cdr3_nt: TGTGCCAGCAGCCCATTCCCGGGGTACGAGCAGTACTTC
cdr3_aa: CASSPFPGYEQYF

j_call: TRBJ2-5
clone_size: NA
d_call: TRBD2
v_call: TRBV29-1
cdr3_nt: TGCAGCGTTGATGCGGGGGGAGAGACCCAGTACTTC
cdr3_aa: CSVDAGGETQYF

j_call: TRBJ1-2
clone_size: once
d_call: NA
v_call: TRBV19
cdr3_nt: TGTGCCAGTAGTCCCTATGGTGGGGGTACGTTTGACTATGGCTACACCTTC
cdr3_aa: CASSPYGGGTFDYGYTF